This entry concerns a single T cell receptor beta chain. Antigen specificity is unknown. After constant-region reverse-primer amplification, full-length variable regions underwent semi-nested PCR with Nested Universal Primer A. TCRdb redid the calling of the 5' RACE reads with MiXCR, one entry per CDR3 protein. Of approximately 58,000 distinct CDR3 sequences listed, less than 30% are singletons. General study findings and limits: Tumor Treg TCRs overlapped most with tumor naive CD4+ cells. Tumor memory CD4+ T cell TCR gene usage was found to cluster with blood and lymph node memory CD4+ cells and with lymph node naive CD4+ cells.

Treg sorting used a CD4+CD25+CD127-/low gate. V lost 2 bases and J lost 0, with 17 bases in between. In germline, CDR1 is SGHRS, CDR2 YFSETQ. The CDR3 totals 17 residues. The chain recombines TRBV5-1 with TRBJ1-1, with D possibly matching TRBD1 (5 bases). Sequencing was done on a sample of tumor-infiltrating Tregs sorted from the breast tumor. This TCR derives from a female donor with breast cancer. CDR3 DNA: TGCGCCAGCAGCTTTGGGGCAGCCTTAAACATGAACACTGAAGCTTTCTTT. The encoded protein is CASSFGAALNMNTEAFF. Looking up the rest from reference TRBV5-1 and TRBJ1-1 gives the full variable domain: KAGVTQTPRYLIKTRGQQVTLSCSPISGHRSVSWYQQTPGQGLQFLFEYFSETQRNKGNFPGRFSGRQFSNSRSEMNVSTLELGDSALYLCASSFGAALNMNTEAFFGQGTRLTVV.